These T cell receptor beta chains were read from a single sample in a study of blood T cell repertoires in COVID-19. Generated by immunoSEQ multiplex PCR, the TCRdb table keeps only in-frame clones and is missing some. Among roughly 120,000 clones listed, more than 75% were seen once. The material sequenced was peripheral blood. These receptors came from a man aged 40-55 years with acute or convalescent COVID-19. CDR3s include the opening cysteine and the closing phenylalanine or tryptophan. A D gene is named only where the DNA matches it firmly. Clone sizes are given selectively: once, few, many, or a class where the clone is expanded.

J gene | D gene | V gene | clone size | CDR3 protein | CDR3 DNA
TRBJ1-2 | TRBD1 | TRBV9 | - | CASSRDRASNYGYTF | TGTGCCAGCAGTCGGGACAGGGCATCTAACTATGGCTACACCTTC
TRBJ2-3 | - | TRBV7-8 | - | CASSRYADTQYF | TGTGCCAGCAGCCGTTATGCGGATACGCAGTATTTT
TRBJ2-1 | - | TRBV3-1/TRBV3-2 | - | CASSQDTGEQFF | TGTGCCAGCAGCCAAGATACTGGTGAGCAGTTCTTC
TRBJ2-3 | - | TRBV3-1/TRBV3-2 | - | CASSQDLEYPTDTQYF | TGTGCCAGCAGCCAAGATTTGGAGTACCCCACAGATACGCAGTATTTT
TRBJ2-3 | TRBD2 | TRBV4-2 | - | CASSQGGGASTDTQYF | TGTGCCAGCAGCCAAGGCGGGGGGGCTAGCACAGATACGCAGTATTTT
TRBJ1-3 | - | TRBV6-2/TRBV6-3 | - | CASSYGRASGNTIYF | TGTGCCAGCAGTTACGGTCGAGCTTCAGGAAACACCATATATTTT
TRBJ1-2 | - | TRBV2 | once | CASRGPLLNYGYTF | TGTGCCAGCAGGGGGCCCCTGCTTAACTATGGCTACACCTTC
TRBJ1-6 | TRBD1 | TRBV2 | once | CASSERTGWGSPLHF | TGTGCCAGCAGTGAGAGGACAGGGTGGGGATCACCCCTCCACTTT
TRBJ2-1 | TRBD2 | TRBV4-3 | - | CASSRSRVIAGAYNEQFF | TGCGCCAGCAGCCGGTCGCGGGTGATAGCGGGGGCGTACAATGAGCAGTTCTTC
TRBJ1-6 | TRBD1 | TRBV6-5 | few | CASSRQGWNSPLHF | TGTGCCAGCAGCAGACAGGGATGGAATTCACCCCTCCACTTT
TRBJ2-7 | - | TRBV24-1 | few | CATSEGSSYEQYF | TGTGCCACCAGTGAGGGGAGCTCCTACGAGCAGTACTTC
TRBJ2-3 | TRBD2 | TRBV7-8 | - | CASSQRISGGDTQYF | TGTGCCAGCAGCCAACGGATTTCGGGGGGAGATACGCAGTATTTT
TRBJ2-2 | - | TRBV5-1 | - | CASSLVGNTGELFF | TGCGCCAGCAGCTTGGTCGGGAACACCGGGGAGCTGTTTTTT
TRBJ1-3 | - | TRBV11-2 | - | CASSLALGSGNTIYF | TGTGCCAGCAGCTTAGCTCTAGGCTCTGGAAACACCATATATTTT
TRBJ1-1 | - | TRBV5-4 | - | CASSLIGGLLNTEAFF | TGTGCCAGCAGCCTTATTGGGGGACTCCTGAACACTGAAGCTTTCTTT
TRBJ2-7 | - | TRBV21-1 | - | CASHRVLTYEQYF | TGTGCCAGCCACAGGGTACTGACCTACGAGCAGTACTTC
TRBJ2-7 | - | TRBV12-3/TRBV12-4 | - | CASSYSGAYEQYF | TGTGCCAGCAGTTACTCGGGGGCCTACGAGCAGTACTTC
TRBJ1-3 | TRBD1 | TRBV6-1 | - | CASSADRGAAGNTIYF | TGTGCCAGCAGTGCAGACAGGGGTGCGGCTGGAAACACCATATATTTT
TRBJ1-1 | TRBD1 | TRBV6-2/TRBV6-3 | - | CASSYKQGVPYTEAFF | TGTGCCAGCAGTTACAAACAGGGGGTTCCATACACTGAAGCTTTCTTT
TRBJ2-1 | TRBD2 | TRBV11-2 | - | CASSFFASGGESNEQFF | TGTGCCAGCAGCTTCTTTGCTAGCGGGGGGGAGAGCAATGAGCAGTTCTTC
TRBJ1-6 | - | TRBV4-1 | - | CASSQGPGLNSPLHF | TGCGCCAGCAGCCAAGGTCCGGGTCTTAATTCACCCCTCCACTTT
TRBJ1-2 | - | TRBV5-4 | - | CASSFSQLRGGDGYTF | TGTGCCAGCAGCTTCTCCCAACTACGGGGGGGCGATGGCTACACCTTC